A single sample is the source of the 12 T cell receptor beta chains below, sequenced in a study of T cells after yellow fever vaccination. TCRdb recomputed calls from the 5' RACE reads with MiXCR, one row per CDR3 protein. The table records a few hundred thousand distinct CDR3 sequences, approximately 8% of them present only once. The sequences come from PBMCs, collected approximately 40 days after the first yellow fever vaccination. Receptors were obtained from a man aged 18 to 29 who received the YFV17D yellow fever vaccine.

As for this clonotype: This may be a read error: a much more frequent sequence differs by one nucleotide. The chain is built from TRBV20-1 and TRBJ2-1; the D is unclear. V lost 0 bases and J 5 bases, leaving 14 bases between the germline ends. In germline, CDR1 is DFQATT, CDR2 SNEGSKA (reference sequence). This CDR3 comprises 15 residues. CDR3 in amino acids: CSARDRSAVHNEQFF. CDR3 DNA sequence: TGCAGTGCTAGAGATAGGTCGGCAGTCCACAATGAGCAGTTCTTC.

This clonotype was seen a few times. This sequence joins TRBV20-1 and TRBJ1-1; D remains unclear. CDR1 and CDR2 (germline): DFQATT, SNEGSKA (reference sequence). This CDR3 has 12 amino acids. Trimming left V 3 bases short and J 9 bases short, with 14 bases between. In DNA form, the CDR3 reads TGCAGTGCTAGGGGAGGCGACGGTAAAGCTTTCTTT. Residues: CSARGGDGKAFF.

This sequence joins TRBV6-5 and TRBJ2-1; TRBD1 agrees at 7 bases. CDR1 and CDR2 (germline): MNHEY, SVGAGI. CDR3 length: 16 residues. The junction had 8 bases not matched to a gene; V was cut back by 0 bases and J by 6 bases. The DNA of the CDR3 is TGTGCCAGCAGTTACTCTCGTTACAGGGGAGCCAATGAGCAGTTCTTC. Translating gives CASSYSRYRGANEQFF.

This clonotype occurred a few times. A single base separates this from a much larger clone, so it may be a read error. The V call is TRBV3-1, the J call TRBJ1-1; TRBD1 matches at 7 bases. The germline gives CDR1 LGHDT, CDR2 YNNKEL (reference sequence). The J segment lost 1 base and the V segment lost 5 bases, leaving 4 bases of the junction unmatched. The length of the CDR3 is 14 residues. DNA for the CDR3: TGTGCCAGCAGCTTGGGACAGAAGAACACTGAAGCTTTCTTT. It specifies CASSLGQKNTEAFF.

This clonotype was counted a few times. CDR3 region: CSAGDEQFF. The CDR3 DNA reads TGCAGTGCTGGTGATGAGCAGTTCTTC. This chain links TRBV20-1 with TRBJ2-1; D gene uncertain. This CDR3 region has 9 residues. V was shortened by 5 bases and J by 8 bases, with 4 bases between the two germline ends. CDR1 is DFQATT, CDR2 SNEGSKA, per germline (reference sequence).

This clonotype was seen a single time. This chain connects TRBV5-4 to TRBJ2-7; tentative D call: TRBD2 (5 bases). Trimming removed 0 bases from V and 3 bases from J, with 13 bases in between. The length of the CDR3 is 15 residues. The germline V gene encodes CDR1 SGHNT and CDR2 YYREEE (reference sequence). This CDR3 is CASSLDPYGDYEQYF. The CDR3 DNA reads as TGTGCCAGCAGCTTGGACCCTTACGGGGACTACGAGCAGTACTTC. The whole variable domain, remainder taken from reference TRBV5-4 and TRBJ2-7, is ETGVTQSPTHLIKTRGQQVTLRCSSQSGHNTVSWYQQALGQGPQFIFQYYREEENGRGNFPPRFSGLQFPNYSSELNVNALELDDSALYLCASSLDPYGDYEQYFGPGTRLTVT.

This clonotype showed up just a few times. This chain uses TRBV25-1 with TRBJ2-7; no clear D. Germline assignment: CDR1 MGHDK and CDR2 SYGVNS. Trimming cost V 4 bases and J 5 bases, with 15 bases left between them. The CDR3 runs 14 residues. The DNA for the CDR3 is TGTGCCAGCAGTGGGTTTTATACCCTCCACGAGCAGTACTTC. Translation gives CASSGFYTLHEQYF.

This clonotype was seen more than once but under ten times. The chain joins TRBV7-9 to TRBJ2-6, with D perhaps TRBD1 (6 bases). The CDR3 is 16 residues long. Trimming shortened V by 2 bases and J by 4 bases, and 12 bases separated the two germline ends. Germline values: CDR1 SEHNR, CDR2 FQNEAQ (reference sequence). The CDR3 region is CASSLSQGPGANVLTF. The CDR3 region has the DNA TGTGCCAGCAGCTTATCACAGGGCCCCGGGGCCAACGTCCTGACTTTC.

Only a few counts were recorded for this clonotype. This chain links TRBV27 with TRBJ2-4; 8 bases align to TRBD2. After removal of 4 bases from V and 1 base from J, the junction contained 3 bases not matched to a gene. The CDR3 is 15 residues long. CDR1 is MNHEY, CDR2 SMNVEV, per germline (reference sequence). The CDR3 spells CASSSGGGAKNIQYF. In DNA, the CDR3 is TGTGCCAGCAGTTCGGGAGGGGGGGCCAAAAACATTCAGTACTTC.

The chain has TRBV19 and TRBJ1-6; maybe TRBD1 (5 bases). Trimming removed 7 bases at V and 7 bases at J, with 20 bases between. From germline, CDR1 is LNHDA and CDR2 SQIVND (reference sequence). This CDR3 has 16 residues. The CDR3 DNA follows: TGTGCCAGTACCCCTAGGACATGGAGCGAGAATTCACCCCTCCACTTT. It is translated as CASTPRTWSENSPLHF.

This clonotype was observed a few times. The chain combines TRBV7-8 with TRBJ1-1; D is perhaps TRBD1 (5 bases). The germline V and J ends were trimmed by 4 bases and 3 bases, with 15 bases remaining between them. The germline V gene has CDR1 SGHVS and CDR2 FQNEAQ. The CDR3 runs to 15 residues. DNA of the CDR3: TGTGCCAGCAGCTCGCGCAGGGTTCCTGACACTGAAGCTTTCTTT. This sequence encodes CASSSRRVPDTEAFF.

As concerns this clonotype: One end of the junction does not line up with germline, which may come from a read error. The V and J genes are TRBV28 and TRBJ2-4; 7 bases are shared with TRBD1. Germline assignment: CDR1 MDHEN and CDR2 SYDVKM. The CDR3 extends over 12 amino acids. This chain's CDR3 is CVSSSQSTGSTF. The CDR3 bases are TGTGTCAGCAGTTCCCAATCGACAGGGTCTACCTTC.